The clone carrying this T cell receptor (beta chain) was found a few times. Its antigen is undetermined. The CDR3 is 17 amino acids. V was clipped by 1 base and J by 5 bases; unmatched bases: 10. From germline, CDR1 is MGHRA and CDR2 YSYEKL. TCRdb analysed the 5' RACE reads with MiXCR anew, one entry per CDR3 protein. The profile shows 300,000 to 350,000 distinct CDR3 sequences, more than 13% of them singletons. These data originate in a study of T-cell memory formation after mild COVID-19. The study's findings and limits: From day 15 to 85, contracting clones were balanced between CD4 and CD8, whereas later expanders leaned toward CD4+. Contracting CD4+ clones lay largely in CM and EM, with CD8+ ones residing in EMRA.

Source material: PBMCs or a T cell subset sorted from them (not recorded which). The chain joins TRBV4-1 to TRBJ2-7; 11 bases are a match to TRBD2. This clonotype was sampled from a young man who had mild COVID-19 (a few samples of this study predate the infection). Cell type and time point are not known. Here the CDR3 DNA reads TGCGCCAGCAGCCAAGGACTAGCGGGGCCGCTTGGGAACGAGCAGTACGTC. Residues: CASSQGLAGPLGNEQYV.